This T cell receptor (beta chain) came from a study of blood T cell repertoires in COVID-19. Assay used: immunoSEQ multiplex PCR; TCRdb lists only in-frame clones, some missing. The sample holds about 300,000 clones, about 85% seen once. The CDR3 runs to 14 residues. The germline V gene has CDR1 SGHNT and CDR2 YYREEE (reference sequence). Trimming at V came to 3 bases and at J to 4 bases, leaving 5 bases not matched to a gene. The chain is built from TRBV5-4 and TRBJ2-7; 9 bases are a match to TRBD1. This receptor was taken from a woman in her 30s who had recovered from COVID-19. Sequencing was performed on PBMCs or T cells enriched from blood (not recorded which). The CDR3 reads CASSSDRGLYEQYF. In nucleotides, the CDR3 is TGTGCCAGCAGCTCGGACAGGGGACTATACGAGCAGTACTTC.